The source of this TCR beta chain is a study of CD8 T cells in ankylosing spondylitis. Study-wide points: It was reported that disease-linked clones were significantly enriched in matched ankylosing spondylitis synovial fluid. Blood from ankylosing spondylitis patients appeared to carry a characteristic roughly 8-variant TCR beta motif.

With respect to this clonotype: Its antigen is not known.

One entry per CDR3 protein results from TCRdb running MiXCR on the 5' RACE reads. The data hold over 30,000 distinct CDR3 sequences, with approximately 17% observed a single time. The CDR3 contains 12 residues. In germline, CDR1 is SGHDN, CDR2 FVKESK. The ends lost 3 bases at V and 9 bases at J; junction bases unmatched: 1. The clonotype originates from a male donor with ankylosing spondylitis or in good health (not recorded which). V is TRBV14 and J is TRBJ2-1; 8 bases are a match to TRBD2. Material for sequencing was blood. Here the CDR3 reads CASSQTSAEQFF. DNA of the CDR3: TGTGCCAGCAGCCAGACTAGCGCTGAGCAGTTCTTC.